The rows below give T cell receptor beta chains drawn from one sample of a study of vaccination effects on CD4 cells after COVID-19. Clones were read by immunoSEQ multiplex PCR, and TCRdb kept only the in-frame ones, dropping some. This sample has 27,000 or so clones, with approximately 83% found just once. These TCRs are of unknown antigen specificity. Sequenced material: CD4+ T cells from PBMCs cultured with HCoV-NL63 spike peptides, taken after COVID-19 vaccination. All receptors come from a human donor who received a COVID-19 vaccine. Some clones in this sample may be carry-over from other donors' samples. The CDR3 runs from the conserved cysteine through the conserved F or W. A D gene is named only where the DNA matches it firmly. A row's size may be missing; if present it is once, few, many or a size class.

CDR3: CASTRAGNTGELFF
DNA: TGTGCCAGCACAAGGGCAGGGAACACCGGGGAGCTGTTTTTT
size: few
J: TRBJ2-2
V: TRBV28
D: -

CDR3: CASSRDSGRGYGYTF
DNA: TGTGCCAGCAGTAGGGACTCCGGGAGAGGCTATGGCTACACCTTC
size: -
J: TRBJ1-2
V: TRBV2
D: -

CDR3: CASSSGSGGNYGYTF
DNA: TGTGCCAGCAGCTCCGGTTCGGGGGGAAACTATGGCTACACCTTC
size: -
J: TRBJ1-2
V: TRBV5-4
D: -

CDR3: CASSPVSGGFSSYNEQFF
DNA: TGTGCCAGCTCACCAGTTAGCGGGGGGTTTTCCTCCTACAATGAGCAGTTCTTC
size: -
J: TRBJ2-1
V: TRBV18
D: TRBD2

CDR3: CSVVAGANVLTF
DNA: TGCAGCGTTGTAGCTGGGGCCAACGTCCTGACTTTC
size: once
J: TRBJ2-6
V: TRBV29-1
D: -

CDR3: CASSPSRTGATDTQYF
DNA: TGTGCCAGCTCACCAAGTAGGACAGGGGCTACAGATACGCAGTATTTT
size: once
J: TRBJ2-3
V: TRBV18
D: TRBD1

CDR3: CASRGAGANVLTF
DNA: TGTGCCAGCAGAGGGGCCGGGGCCAACGTCCTGACTTTC
size: -
J: TRBJ2-6
V: TRBV6-5
D: -

CDR3: CASRNRLAGARGEQFF
DNA: TGTGCCAGCAGAAACCGACTAGCGGGGGCAAGAGGTGAGCAGTTCTTC
size: -
J: TRBJ2-1
V: TRBV2
D: TRBD2

CDR3: CASSIALERKLFF
DNA: TGTGCCAGTAGTATAGCGTTGGAGAGAAAACTGTTTTTT
size: -
J: TRBJ1-4
V: TRBV19
D: -

CDR3: CASSLVVWSTSPFF
DNA: TGTGCCAGCAGCTTAGTCGTCTGGTCGACTAGCCCGTTCTTC
size: -
J: TRBJ2-1
V: TRBV7-2
D: TRBD2

CDR3: CASSPRGQGDFGNEQFF
DNA: TGTGCCAGCAGCCCGAGGGGGCAGGGGGATTTCGGCAATGAGCAGTTCTTC
size: -
J: TRBJ2-1
V: TRBV11-3
D: TRBD1

CDR3: CASSPHATIAGVSTDTQYF
DNA: TGTGCCAGCAGCCCACACGCAACTATAGCGGGGGTTAGCACAGATACGCAGTATTTT
size: -
J: TRBJ2-3
V: TRBV9
D: TRBD2

CDR3: CASSPTGGYGYTF
DNA: TGTGCCAGCAGCCCTACAGGGGGCTATGGCTACACCTTC
size: -
J: TRBJ1-2
V: TRBV7-2
D: TRBD1

CDR3: CASSTRQGHNGELFF
DNA: TGTGCCAGTAGTACAAGACAGGGACATAACGGGGAGCTGTTTTTT
size: few
J: TRBJ2-2
V: TRBV19
D: TRBD1

CDR3: CASSLDRGETQYF
DNA: TGTGCCAGCAGCTTGGACAGGGGCGAGACCCAGTACTTC
size: few
J: TRBJ2-5
V: TRBV5-6
D: TRBD1

CDR3: CASSEAGSGETQYF
DNA: TGTGCCAGCAGTGAAGCTGGATCCGGAGAGACCCAGTACTTC
size: -
J: TRBJ2-5
V: TRBV2
D: -

CDR3: CASSEEGGYTF
DNA: TGTGCCAGCAGTGAAGAAGGCGGCTACACCTTC
size: few
J: TRBJ1-2
V: TRBV2
D: -

CDR3: CASSLAGQGETQYF
DNA: TGCGCCAGCAGCTTGGCGGGCCAGGGAGAGACCCAGTACTTC
size: -
J: TRBJ2-5
V: TRBV5-1
D: -

CDR3: CASSSTATNEKLFF
DNA: TGTGCCAGTAGTAGTACTGCAACTAATGAAAAACTGTTTTTT
size: -
J: TRBJ1-4
V: TRBV19
D: -

CDR3: CASSSPEGAEETQYF
DNA: TGCGCCAGCAGCTCCCCGGAGGGGGCCGAAGAGACCCAGTACTTC
size: -
J: TRBJ2-5
V: TRBV5-1
D: -

CDR3: CASSGQTGSFGNQPQHF
DNA: TGTGCCAGTTCTGGGCAGACCGGTTCCTTCGGCAATCAGCCCCAGCATTTT
size: few
J: TRBJ1-5
V: TRBV19
D: -

CDR3: CASRADSKNTGELFF
DNA: TGTGCCAGCAGAGCAGACAGTAAAAACACCGGGGAGCTGTTTTTT
size: -
J: TRBJ2-2
V: TRBV2
D: -

CDR3: CASSIDGTVEAFF
DNA: TGTGCCAGTAGTATAGATGGCACGGTTGAAGCTTTCTTT
size: -
J: TRBJ1-1
V: TRBV19
D: -

CDR3: CATSDTTGGDTEAFF
DNA: TGTGCCACCAGTGACACGACAGGGGGAGACACTGAAGCTTTCTTT
size: -
J: TRBJ1-1
V: TRBV24-1
D: TRBD1

CDR3: CASSPLGRGAEAFF
DNA: TGTGCCAGCTCACCACTAGGAAGGGGCGCTGAAGCTTTCTTT
size: -
J: TRBJ1-1
V: TRBV18
D: -

CDR3: CASSPLTGEGYTF
DNA: TGTGCCAGCTCACCACTCACGGGGGAAGGCTACACCTTC
size: -
J: TRBJ1-2
V: TRBV18
D: -

CDR3: CASSWETGGPNTGELFF
DNA: TGTGCCAGCAGCTGGGAGACAGGGGGCCCGAACACCGGGGAGCTGTTTTTT
size: few
J: TRBJ2-2
V: TRBV11-2
D: TRBD1

CDR3: CATSDPSTGGTDTQYF
DNA: TGTGCCACCAGTGACCCGTCGACAGGGGGCACAGATACGCAGTATTTT
size: -
J: TRBJ2-3
V: TRBV24-1
D: TRBD1

CDR3: CASSQGTSGGLVYF
DNA: TGTGCCAGCAGCCAAGGGACTAGCGGGGGCCTGGTGTACTTC
size: -
J: TRBJ2-5
V: TRBV3-1/TRBV3-2
D: TRBD2

CDR3: CACGGADSNYGYTF
DNA: TGTGCCTGCGGTGGGGCAGACTCTAACTATGGCTACACCTTC
size: -
J: TRBJ1-2
V: TRBV5-4
D: -

CDR3: CAISESGLGRTQYF
DNA: TGTGCCATCAGTGAGTCGGGACTAGGGAGGACCCAGTACTTC
size: -
J: TRBJ2-5
V: TRBV10-3
D: TRBD2

CDR3: CASSRDRGSFETQYF
DNA: TGTGCCAGCAGTCGGGACAGGGGTTCCTTCGAGACCCAGTACTTC
size: -
J: TRBJ2-5
V: TRBV6-5
D: TRBD1

CDR3: CASSKKGQGAANTGELFF
DNA: TGTGCCAGCAGCAAAAAGGGACAGGGGGCCGCGAACACCGGGGAGCTGTTTTTT
size: -
J: TRBJ2-2
V: TRBV7-2
D: TRBD1

CDR3: CASRRGSYGYTF
DNA: TGTGCCAGTAGAAGGGGATCCTATGGCTACACCTTC
size: few
J: TRBJ1-2
V: TRBV19
D: -

CDR3: CASSDTSGGPSYNEQFF
DNA: TGTGCCAGCAGCGACACTAGCGGGGGCCCGTCCTACAATGAGCAGTTCTTC
size: -
J: TRBJ2-1
V: TRBV7-9
D: TRBD2

CDR3: CASKREGYGYTF
DNA: TGTGCCAGCAAGCGGGAGGGCTATGGCTACACCTTC
size: once
J: TRBJ1-2
V: TRBV2
D: -

CDR3: CASSELGELSRQETQYF
DNA: TGTGCCAGCAGTGAATTAGGGGAATTGTCCCGACAAGAGACCCAGTACTTC
size: -
J: TRBJ2-5
V: TRBV25-1
D: -

CDR3: CASSLARGVYNEQFF
DNA: TGTGCCAGCAGCTTAGCACGCGGGGTTTACAATGAGCAGTTCTTC
size: once
J: TRBJ2-1
V: TRBV11-2
D: -

CDR3: CASSFSNYGYTF
DNA: TGCGCCAGCAGCTTTTCGAACTATGGCTACACCTTC
size: few
J: TRBJ1-2
V: TRBV5-1
D: -

CDR3: CASSTLGAGGADTQYF
DNA: TGTGCCAGTAGTACCTTAGGCGCGGGGGGGGCAGATACGCAGTATTTT
size: -
J: TRBJ2-3
V: TRBV19
D: TRBD2

CDR3: CASIDANANTGELFF
DNA: TGTGCCAGCATTGACGCCAACGCGAACACCGGGGAGCTGTTTTTT
size: -
J: TRBJ2-2
V: TRBV28
D: -

CDR3: CASSLGAGSDGELFF
DNA: TGCGCCAGCAGCTTGGGAGCAGGGTCGGACGGGGAGCTGTTTTTT
size: -
J: TRBJ2-2
V: TRBV5-1
D: -

CDR3: CATSRQDREAFF
DNA: TGTGCCACCAGCAGGCAGGACAGAGAAGCTTTCTTT
size: -
J: TRBJ1-1
V: TRBV15
D: -

CDR3: CASSPLRDRITDTQYF
DNA: TGTGCCAGCTCACCCCTCCGGGACAGGATCACAGATACGCAGTATTTT
size: once
J: TRBJ2-3
V: TRBV18
D: TRBD1

CDR3: CASSRDYSYTDTQYF
DNA: TGTGCCAGCAGCCGGGACTACTCTTACACAGATACGCAGTATTTT
size: -
J: TRBJ2-3
V: TRBV7-6
D: TRBD2

CDR3: CASSLAGEGAYGYTF
DNA: TGTGCCAGCAGCTTAGCAGGGGAGGGGGCCTATGGCTACACCTTC
size: -
J: TRBJ1-2
V: TRBV7-2
D: TRBD1

CDR3: CASSHRNTGELFF
DNA: TGCGCCAGCAGCCACCGAAACACCGGGGAGCTGTTTTTT
size: few
J: TRBJ2-2
V: TRBV4-1
D: -

CDR3: CASSPMIAGEKTQYF
DNA: TGCGCCAGCAGCCCAATGATAGCGGGGGAAAAGACCCAGTACTTC
size: -
J: TRBJ2-5
V: TRBV5-1
D: TRBD2

CDR3: CASSFGTSGTGELFF
DNA: TGTGCCAGCAGCTTCGGGACCTCCGGGACCGGGGAGCTGTTTTTT
size: -
J: TRBJ2-2
V: TRBV7-2
D: -

CDR3: CASSPETGRINSPLHF
DNA: TGTGCCAGCTCACCGGAGACTGGACGGATTAATTCACCCCTCCACTTT
size: -
J: TRBJ1-6
V: TRBV18
D: -

CDR3: CASTPRGGHLAEAFF
DNA: TGTGCCAGCACCCCGCGGGGCGGCCACCTGGCTGAAGCTTTCTTT
size: -
J: TRBJ1-1
V: TRBV27
D: -

CDR3: CASSHPLAGDLTDTQYF
DNA: TGTGCCAGCAGTCACCCTCTAGCGGGGGACCTCACAGATACGCAGTATTTT
size: few
J: TRBJ2-3
V: TRBV3-1/TRBV3-2
D: TRBD2

CDR3: CASSPGQGAYGYTF
DNA: TGTGCCAGCAGCCCCGGACAGGGAGCCTATGGCTACACCTTC
size: -
J: TRBJ1-2
V: TRBV28
D: TRBD1

CDR3: CASRPLTGGSTGPDTQYF
DNA: TGTGCCAGCAGACCCCTGACAGGGGGATCAACCGGGCCAGATACGCAGTATTTT
size: -
J: TRBJ2-3
V: TRBV28
D: TRBD1

CDR3: CASIRLAGMFITDTQYF
DNA: TGTGCCAGCATCCGGCTAGCGGGGATGTTCATTACAGATACGCAGTATTTT
size: few
J: TRBJ2-3
V: TRBV7-3
D: TRBD2

CDR3: CASGQGAYLQPQHF
DNA: TGTGCCAGCGGTCAGGGGGCTTATCTTCAGCCCCAGCATTTT
size: -
J: TRBJ1-5
V: TRBV27
D: TRBD1

CDR3: CASSVGSAGGVISGKTEAFF
DNA: TGTGCCAGCAGCGTAGGGTCGGCAGGGGGAGTAATTAGTGGTAAGACTGAAGCTTTCTTT
size: -
J: TRBJ1-1
V: TRBV9
D: TRBD1